These T cell receptor beta chains were read from a single sample in a study of a mutant IDH1 vaccine in newly diagnosed glioma. Sequencing was performed with immunoSEQ multiplex PCR; in TCRdb, only in-frame clones are kept and a portion is missing. The profile covers around 40,000 clones, with roughly 84% appearing a single time and 2.2% taken by the ten largest. No antigen has been identified for these receptors. Sequences were derived from PBMCs, sampled from a glioma patient whose treatment included an IDH1 peptide vaccine. The receptors were gathered from a middle-aged man with glioma. Each CDR3 is given with its conserved first and last residue. The order of the fields is V gene, clone size, J gene, D gene, CDR3 protein, CDR3 DNA. The D gene is left open where the match is weak. Clone size is given for some rows only: seen once, a few or many times, or a class if the clone is expanded.

TRBV18,once,TRBJ1-2,NA,CASRLQANYGYTF,TGTGCCAGCCGATTACAGGCGAACTATGGCTACACCTTC
TRBV29-1,NA,TRBJ2-7,NA,CSVTVSYEQYF,TGCAGCGTTACAGTTTCCTACGAGCAGTACTTC
TRBV4-1,few,TRBJ1-5,NA,CASSRDINQPQHF,TGCGCCAGCAGCCGTGACATTAATCAGCCCCAGCATTTT
TRBV5-1,NA,TRBJ1-5,NA,CASSLDGNQPQHF,TGCGCCAGCAGCTTGGACGGAAATCAGCCCCAGCATTTT
TRBV2,NA,TRBJ1-5,NA,CASSSQGLLNQPQHF,TGTGCCAGCAGCAGTCAGGGGTTACTAAATCAGCCCCAGCATTTT
TRBV19,NA,TRBJ1-4,NA,CASRTPEATNEKLFF,TGTGCCAGTAGGACGCCAGAGGCAACTAATGAAAAACTGTTTTTT
TRBV4-2,NA,TRBJ2-7,NA,CASSQSPASSYEQYF,TGTGCCAGCAGCCAATCCCCGGCTAGCTCCTACGAGCAGTACTTC
TRBV6-5,NA,TRBJ2-7,NA,CASRGAGSSYEQYF,TGTGCCAGCAGGGGGGCGGGAAGCTCCTACGAGCAGTACTTC
TRBV7-9,NA,TRBJ2-3,NA,CASSYTDTQYF,TGTGCCAGCAGTTACACAGATACGCAGTATTTT
TRBV5-1,NA,TRBJ2-6,TRBD1,CASSLGQVYIGANVLTF,TGCGCCAGCAGCTTAGGACAGGTCTATATCGGGGCCAACGTCCTGACTTTC
TRBV28,NA,TRBJ2-1,NA,CASSPFHPIYNEQFF,TGTGCCAGCAGCCCTTTCCACCCCATTTACAATGAGCAGTTCTTC
TRBV13,NA,TRBJ1-3,NA,CASSLGLGGTGNTIYF,TGTGCCAGCAGCTTAGGCCTAGGAGGCACTGGAAACACCATATATTTT
TRBV6-1,NA,TRBJ2-1,NA,CASSPVQYNEQFF,TGTGCCAGCAGTCCGGTACAGTACAATGAGCAGTTCTTC
TRBV2,once,TRBJ1-2,TRBD1,CASGTGGYTF,TGTGCCAGTGGGACAGGTGGCTACACCTTC
TRBV9,NA,TRBJ2-3,NA,CASSVSLTSTDTQYF,TGTGCCAGCAGCGTATCATTGACTAGCACAGATACGCAGTATTTT
TRBV6-5,NA,TRBJ2-7,TRBD2,CASRAGTYEQYF,TGTGCCAGCAGAGCGGGAACCTACGAGCAGTACTTC
TRBV7-2,NA,TRBJ1-2,NA,CASSLIRVALGYTF,TGTGCCAGCAGCCTTATTCGGGTAGCGTTAGGCTACACCTTC
TRBV9,NA,TRBJ1-2,NA,CASSRAHQPYGYTF,TGTGCCAGCAGCCGAGCCCACCAACCCTATGGCTACACCTTC
TRBV11-1,NA,TRBJ1-1,TRBD1,CASSHRTGSGTEAFF,TGTGCCAGCAGCCACCGGACAGGGTCGGGCACTGAAGCTTTCTTT
TRBV7-9,NA,TRBJ2-7,NA,CASSLTGNPEQYF,TGTGCCAGCAGCCTAACAGGGAACCCCGAGCAGTACTTC
TRBV4-1,NA,TRBJ2-7,NA,CASSQEGVSQGSPYEQYF,TGCGCCAGCAGCCAAGAAGGGGTCTCCCAGGGTAGTCCCTACGAGCAGTACTTC
TRBV4-2,once,TRBJ2-1,TRBD2,CASNPGTSGRNEQFF,TGTGCCAGCAACCCCGGGACTAGCGGGAGGAATGAGCAGTTCTTC
TRBV4-1,NA,TRBJ2-7,NA,CASSQLGRESYEQYF,TGCGCCAGCAGCCAACTTGGTCGGGAGTCCTACGAGCAGTACTTC
TRBV2,NA,TRBJ2-1,TRBD1,CASGTGGNEQFF,TGTGCCAGCGGGACAGGGGGTAATGAGCAGTTCTTC
TRBV7-7,NA,TRBJ2-3,NA,CASSLVDGDTQYF,TGTGCCAGCAGCTTAGTGGATGGAGATACGCAGTATTTT
TRBV2,NA,TRBJ2-7,TRBD2,CASTAGSGAYEQYF,TGTGCCAGCACTGCAGGTAGCGGGGCCTACGAGCAGTACTTC
TRBV4-1,NA,TRBJ2-3,TRBD1,CASSQGTGGFTDTQYF,TGCGCCAGCAGCCAAGGAACAGGGGGTTTCACAGATACGCAGTATTTT
TRBV28,NA,TRBJ1-5,TRBD1,CASRKTGTEGTYSNQPQHF,TGTGCCAGCAGAAAAACCGGGACAGAAGGTACATATAGCAATCAGCCCCAGCATTTT
TRBV6-1,NA,TRBJ2-3,NA,CASSETDLQGPLSTDTQYF,TGTGCCAGCAGTGAAACCGACCTACAGGGACCCCTTAGCACAGATACGCAGTATTTT
TRBV27,NA,TRBJ2-7,NA,CASSFRREQGREQYF,TGTGCCAGCAGTTTCCGGCGGGAGCAGGGGCGGGAGCAGTACTTC
TRBV4-1,few,TRBJ1-4,TRBD1,CASSQDRPGTGNEKLFF,TGCGCCAGCAGCCAAGATAGGCCCGGGACAGGGAATGAAAAACTGTTTTTT
TRBV5-1,once,TRBJ2-3,TRBD2,CASSGAISGGSTDTQYF,TGCGCCAGCAGCGGTGCCATTAGCGGGGGTAGCACAGATACGCAGTATTTT
TRBV7-8,NA,TRBJ2-7,TRBD2,CASSGRGYEQYF,TGTGCCAGTAGCGGGAGGGGTTACGAGCAGTACTTC
TRBV6-6,NA,TRBJ2-3,TRBD1,CASSFLQGADTQYF,TGTGCCAGCAGTTTCCTACAGGGGGCAGATACGCAGTATTTT
TRBV19,NA,TRBJ2-3,NA,CASSIRAEDTQYF,TGTGCCAGTAGTATTAGAGCGGAGGATACGCAGTATTTT
TRBV5-1,NA,TRBJ2-1,TRBD1,CASSSYGGTGAQSSYNEQFF,TGCGCCAGCAGCTCGTACGGGGGGACAGGGGCGCAGAGCTCCTACAATGAGCAGTTCTTC
TRBV5-6,once,TRBJ2-3,NA,CASSLADTQYF,TGTGCCAGCAGCTTGGCGGATACGCAGTATTTT
TRBV11-2,NA,TRBJ2-5,NA,CASSYLGGGAETQYF,TGTGCCAGCAGCTACCTGGGGGGGGGCGCGGAGACCCAGTACTTC
TRBV10-3,NA,TRBJ1-3,TRBD1,CATRPTGGTGNTIYF,TGTGCCACGAGGCCGACAGGGGGGACTGGAAACACCATATATTTT
TRBV7-8,NA,TRBJ2-5,TRBD2,CASSLGRAGGPETQYF,TGTGCCAGCAGCTTAGGAAGAGCGGGAGGGCCGGAGACCCAGTACTTC
TRBV27,NA,TRBJ1-5,NA,CASSLSGPGYQPQHF,TGTGCCAGCAGTTTATCTGGTCCGGGGTATCAGCCCCAGCATTTT
TRBV5-1,NA,TRBJ1-3,NA,CASTLGNTIYF,TGCGCCAGCACTCTCGGAAACACCATATATTTT
TRBV9,NA,TRBJ1-3,NA,CASSVSDSSGNTIYF,TGTGCCAGCAGCGTATCGGACTCTTCTGGAAACACCATATATTTT
TRBV12-5,NA,TRBJ2-3,NA,CASGQRIPGPRRDTQYF,TGTGCTAGTGGACAAAGAATTCCGGGCCCACGGAGAGATACGCAGTATTTT
TRBV2,NA,TRBJ1-5,NA,CASRAIGGQPQHF,TGTGCCAGCAGAGCAATAGGGGGTCAGCCCCAGCATTTT
TRBV6-5,NA,TRBJ2-7,NA,CASSYSRVDEQYF,TGTGCCAGCAGTTACTCAAGGGTCGACGAGCAGTACTTC
TRBV11-2,NA,TRBJ2-1,TRBD2,CASSPAGDEQFF,TGTGCCAGCAGCCCAGCGGGAGATGAGCAGTTCTTC
TRBV6-1,NA,TRBJ2-7,TRBD1,CASGAWTGGFYEQYF,TGTGCCAGCGGTGCCTGGACAGGGGGTTTTTACGAGCAGTACTTC
TRBV15,NA,TRBJ2-7,TRBD2,CATSREGLAGDREQYF,TGTGCCACCAGCAGAGAAGGACTAGCGGGAGACAGGGAGCAGTACTTC
TRBV10-3,NA,TRBJ2-5,NA,CAISVQAEETQYF,TGTGCCATCAGTGTACAGGCCGAAGAGACCCAGTACTTC
TRBV6-5,NA,TRBJ2-7,NA,CASSYSRGSEQYF,TGTGCCAGCAGTTACTCCCGGGGCAGCGAGCAGTACTTC
TRBV6-5,NA,TRBJ2-4,NA,CASSNLRGADIQYF,TGTGCCAGCAGTAACCTCCGGGGGGCGGACATTCAGTACTTC
TRBV7-9,NA,TRBJ1-2,NA,CASSPGRQINYGYTF,TGTGCCAGCAGCCCAGGCCGACAGATTAACTATGGCTACACCTTC
TRBV28,NA,TRBJ2-7,TRBD2,CASKGSRLAGLEQYF,TGTGCCAGCAAAGGAAGTCGGCTAGCGGGCTTAGAGCAGTACTTC
TRBV29-1,NA,TRBJ2-3,TRBD2,CSVGGVAGGLQVDTQYF,TGCAGCGTTGGAGGAGTAGCGGGAGGGCTTCAGGTAGATACGCAGTATTTT
TRBV7-9,few,TRBJ1-4,NA,CASSLAFRRQGEKLFF,TGTGCCAGCAGCTTAGCGTTTCGCCGCCAGGGTGAAAAACTGTTTTTT
TRBV18,NA,TRBJ1-1,NA,CASGGTMNTEAFF,TGTGCCAGCGGCGGGACAATGAACACTGAAGCTTTCTTT